This T cell receptor beta chain was sequenced for a study of T cell responses to AZD1222 COVID-19 vaccine. Turning to this clone: The antigen remains unidentified.

With 1 base removed from V and 2 bases from J, the gap between germline ends came to 11 bases. This CDR3 is built from 16 residues. From germline, CDR1 is LGHNA and CDR2 YSLEER. Sequencing was performed with immunoSEQ multiplex PCR; in TCRdb, only in-frame clones are kept and a portion is missing. The sample consists of about 120,000 clones, 80% to 95% of them appearing once. Study observations and caveats: Baseline seropositives among AZD1222 recipients totaled only five to seven. Clonal diversity was possibly underestimated, and the donors were mostly white British, with more females.

The sample consisted of peripheral blood, taken 28 days after the second dose of the MenACWY control vaccine. The sequence came from an adult who received the MenACWY meningococcal vaccine as a control. The chain has TRBV4-3 and TRBJ2-2, with D possibly TRBD1 on 5 matching bases. The CDR3 loop reads CASSQGQTLNTGELFF. The CDR3, as DNA: TGCGCCAGCAGCCAAGGACAGACACTTAACACCGGGGAGCTGTTTTTT.